Included here is one T cell receptor (beta chain) sequence, with context. This record comes from a study of blood T cell repertoires in COVID-19. Study-level background: Samples taken during acute and convalescent COVID-19 were collected in the United States, Italy and Spain.

Germline V gene data show CDR1 as MGHRA and CDR2 as YSYEKL. V was clipped by 3 bases and J by 0 bases; unmatched bases: 10. CDR3 length equals 18 residues. TCRdb's copy holds only in-frame clones and misses some; the assay was immunoSEQ multiplex PCR. The profile covers under 200,000 clones, with more than 90% appearing a single time and 0.5% to 0.65% taken by the ten largest. The specimen sequenced was peripheral blood. V usage is TRBV4-1 and J usage is TRBJ2-3; the match to TRBD2 covers 9 bases. The TCR comes from a man aged 45 to 65 with acute or convalescent COVID-19. CDR3 DNA: TGCGCCAGCAGCCAGAGAGTATTAGCGGGAGAGAGCACAGATACGCAGTATTTT. Protein: CASSQRVLAGESTDTQYF.